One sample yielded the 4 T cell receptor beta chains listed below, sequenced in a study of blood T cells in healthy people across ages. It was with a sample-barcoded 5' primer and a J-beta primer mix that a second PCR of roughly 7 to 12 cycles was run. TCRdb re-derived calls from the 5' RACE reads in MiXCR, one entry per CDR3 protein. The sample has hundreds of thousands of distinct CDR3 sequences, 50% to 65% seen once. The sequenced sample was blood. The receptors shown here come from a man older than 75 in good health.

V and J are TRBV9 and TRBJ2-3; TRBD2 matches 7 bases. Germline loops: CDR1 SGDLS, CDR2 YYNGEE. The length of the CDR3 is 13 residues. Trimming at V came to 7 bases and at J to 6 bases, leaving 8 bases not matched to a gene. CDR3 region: CASGGSGEDTQYF. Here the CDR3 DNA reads TGTGCCAGCGGGGGGAGCGGGGAGGATACGCAGTATTTT.

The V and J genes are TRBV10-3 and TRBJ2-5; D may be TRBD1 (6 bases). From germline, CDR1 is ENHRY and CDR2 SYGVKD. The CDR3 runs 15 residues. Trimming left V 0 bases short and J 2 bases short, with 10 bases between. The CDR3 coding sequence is TGTGCCATCAGTGAGTCAGACAGGTTACAAGAGACCCAGTACTTC. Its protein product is CAISESDRLQETQYF.

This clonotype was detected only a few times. The CDR3 here is CASRLAATIITDTQYF. CDR3 bases: TGTGCCAGCAGACTAGCGGCCACAATTATCACAGATACGCAGTATTTT. The genes are TRBV6-5 and TRBJ2-3; 8 bases agree with TRBD2. The CDR3 covers 16 residues. Germline V gene sequence: CDR1 MNHEY, CDR2 SVGAGI. Trimming removed 6 bases from V and 2 bases from J; junction bases left unmatched: 10.

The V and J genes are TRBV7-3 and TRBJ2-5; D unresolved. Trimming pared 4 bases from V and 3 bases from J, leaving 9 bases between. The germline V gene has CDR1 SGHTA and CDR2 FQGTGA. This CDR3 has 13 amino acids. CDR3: CASSSSGKETQYF. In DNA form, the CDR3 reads TGTGCCAGCAGCTCCTCAGGAAAAGAGACCCAGTACTTC.